The TCR beta chain under discussion was sequenced for a study of cytomegalovirus exposure and HLA in healthy donors. In this sample, this clone turned up a few times. The PCR ran on 60 Vbeta and 13 Jbeta primers. Profiling relied on immunoSEQ multiplex PCR, and the TCRdb table lists in-frame clones only, not all of them. The sample has 120,000 or so clones, about 16% seen once. This CDR3 spans 19 amino acids. The germline V gene encodes CDR1 SGDLS and CDR2 YYNGEE. Unmatched junction bases numbered 11, after V lost 0 bases and J lost 0 bases. J is TRBJ2-5 and V is TRBV9; TRBD2 matches 10 bases. Sequenced input: PBMCs. The source is a woman aged 18-29 years in good health and CMV-seronegative. Here the CDR3 DNA reads TGTGCCAGCAGCGTAGCCCCCGGACTAGCGGAGCACTACCAAGAGACCCAGTACTTC. Its translation is CASSVAPGLAEHYQETQYF.